A selection of T cell receptor beta chains follows, all from one sample in a study of human T cells and chemical hapten exposure. MiXCR, run by TCRdb on the RACE reads, gives a single entry per CDR3 protein. The data contain about 110,000 distinct CDR3 sequences, approximately 12% of them singletons. Here the sequenced sample was whole blood, taken in connection with sensitization to the hapten diphenylcyclopropenone (DPC). The receptors were sampled from a woman in her forties or fifties with alopecia areata. Some clones in this sample may be carry-over from other donors' samples. CDR3s include the opening cysteine and the closing phenylalanine or tryptophan. Each record gives: J gene, V gene, CDR3 protein.

J: TRBJ2-1
V: TRBV3-1
CDR3: CASSQGMDVWRGRANEQFF

J: TRBJ2-3
V: TRBV2
CDR3: CASSEGLSTDTQYF

J: TRBJ2-1
V: TRBV20-1
CDR3: CSADPDQRHGNEQFF

J: TRBJ2-1
V: TRBV6-2/TRBV6-3
CDR3: CASGSTGQFF

J: TRBJ1-5
V: TRBV20-1
CDR3: CSAGQSNQPQHF

J: TRBJ2-7
V: TRBV6-2/TRBV6-3
CDR3: CATNRYTEQYF

J: TRBJ2-1
V: TRBV4-1
CDR3: CASSRAGASYNEQFF

J: TRBJ2-7
V: TRBV11-3
CDR3: CASSLEGNYEQYF

J: TRBJ1-1
V: TRBV6-6
CDR3: CASTPNQGNTEAFF

J: TRBJ2-7
V: TRBV29-1
CDR3: CSVVQQHSYEQYF

J: TRBJ2-7
V: TRBV29-1
CDR3: CSVAGLGYEQYF

J: TRBJ1-1
V: TRBV5-1
CDR3: CASSSGQGTEAFF

J: TRBJ1-5
V: TRBV19
CDR3: CASTKWDRGPSPINQPQHF

J: TRBJ1-3
V: TRBV6-5
CDR3: CASSYGVAGNTIYF

J: TRBJ1-6
V: TRBV27
CDR3: CASTPLTGALNSPLHF

J: TRBJ1-1
V: TRBV11-1
CDR3: CASSLLEVTGQAFF

J: TRBJ1-4
V: TRBV4-2
CDR3: CASSLRETEKLFF

J: TRBJ2-7
V: TRBV28
CDR3: CASSLAGTSGGYEQYF

J: TRBJ2-1
V: TRBV12-3/TRBV12-4
CDR3: CASSLAQAGRYNEQFF

J: TRBJ2-3
V: TRBV6-2/TRBV6-3
CDR3: CASSYSIGLAEATDTQYF

J: TRBJ1-6
V: TRBV7-2
CDR3: CASSLTRPGQTPLHF

J: TRBJ1-1
V: TRBV12-3/TRBV12-4
CDR3: CASSFGQAYTEAFF

J: TRBJ1-4
V: TRBV29-1
CDR3: CSGRTGANEKLFF

J: TRBJ1-1
V: TRBV20-1
CDR3: CSARLSGENTEAFF

J: TRBJ1-1
V: TRBV7-9
CDR3: CASSRGIMNTEAFF

J: TRBJ2-7
V: TRBV28
CDR3: CASSLNSHSYEQYF

J: TRBJ2-2
V: TRBV7-6
CDR3: CASSATGGRTGELFF

J: TRBJ2-1
V: TRBV12-3/TRBV12-4
CDR3: CASSFFWGGADEQFF

J: TRBJ2-2
V: TRBV5-1
CDR3: CASTKTSGSTGELFF

J: TRBJ1-5
V: TRBV28
CDR3: CASSSPFRSNQPQHF

J: TRBJ1-6
V: TRBV5-5
CDR3: CASRDRGEYSPLHF

J: TRBJ1-1
V: TRBV7-2
CDR3: CASSLQGMNTEAFF

J: TRBJ2-6
V: TRBV2
CDR3: CASRHGYSGANVLTF

J: TRBJ1-6
V: TRBV28
CDR3: CASSFEIQSVMNSPLHF

J: TRBJ2-7
V: TRBV6-5
CDR3: CASSTRDRGRYEQYF

J: TRBJ1-1
V: TRBV28
CDR3: CASRRAGMLNTEAFF

J: TRBJ1-5
V: TRBV19
CDR3: CASNDRGDQPQHF

J: TRBJ2-5
V: TRBV20-1
CDR3: CSAREGGGTQYF

J: TRBJ1-3
V: TRBV28
CDR3: CASSHRGAAGNTIYF

J: TRBJ2-1
V: TRBV5-1
CDR3: CASSLGTSGRFDNEQFF

J: TRBJ2-4
V: TRBV27
CDR3: CASSVQGSLAKNIQYF

J: TRBJ2-3
V: TRBV18
CDR3: CASSPTEGTSTDTQYF

J: TRBJ2-4
V: TRBV27
CDR3: CASSFGDIQYF

J: TRBJ2-3
V: TRBV20-1
CDR3: CSAREGWGLNTQYF

J: TRBJ1-5
V: TRBV11-2
CDR3: CASSLDRGIWPQHF

J: TRBJ1-5
V: TRBV6-5
CDR3: CASRPQGKGNQPQHF

J: TRBJ2-7
V: TRBV4-2
CDR3: CASSQELAGVSEQYF

J: TRBJ2-2
V: TRBV3-1
CDR3: CASSPESGTGELFF

J: TRBJ2-1
V: TRBV7-9
CDR3: CASSLAARDEQFF

J: TRBJ2-1
V: TRBV6-1
CDR3: CASSATSRSYNEQFF

J: TRBJ2-7
V: TRBV2
CDR3: CASSPNPGATYEQYF

J: TRBJ1-6
V: TRBV12-3/TRBV12-4
CDR3: CASTNHDSSNSPLHF

J: TRBJ1-1
V: TRBV20-1
CDR3: CSASGGRASTEAFF

J: TRBJ2-7
V: TRBV7-2
CDR3: CASTSGTAGFIYEQYF

J: TRBJ1-1
V: TRBV5-1
CDR3: CASSLGTLNTEAFF